The rows below give T cell receptor beta chains drawn from one sample of a study of blood T cell repertoires in COVID-19. Some clones are missing from TCRdb's copy, which holds only in-frame ones; the method was immunoSEQ multiplex PCR. The sample holds roughly 280,000 clones, around four fifths seen once. Sequenced input: peripheral blood. These receptors all come from a man in his 60s who had recovered from COVID-19. Both conserved end residues are part of each CDR3. The D gene is left open where the match is weak. Only part of the rows carry a size: once, few, many, or a class if the clone is expanded.

clone_size | j_call | d_call | v_call | cdr3_aa | cdr3_nt
. | TRBJ2-3 | TRBD2 | TRBV4-1 | CASSQGSAAGGPGDTQYF | TGCGCCAGCAGCCAAGGATCGGCAGCGGGAGGGCCAGGAGATACGCAGTATTTT
. | TRBJ2-2 | . | TRBV6-5 | CASSLEDAGELFF | TGTGCCAGCAGTCTGGAGGACGCCGGGGAGCTGTTTTTT
. | TRBJ2-3 | TRBD2 | TRBV3-1/TRBV3-2 | CASSLTHGGATDTQYF | TGTGCCAGCAGCCTAACACACGGGGGGGCAACAGATACGCAGTATTTT
once | TRBJ1-1 | TRBD1 | TRBV5-6 | CASSRWTGFGAFF | TGTGCCAGCAGCCGATGGACAGGGTTTGGAGCTTTCTTT
. | TRBJ2-5 | TRBD1 | TRBV7-9 | CASRNTGGETQYF | TGTGCCAGCAGGAATACAGGGGGGGAGACCCAGTACTTC
. | TRBJ2-7 | . | TRBV2 | CASGGNRDSAYEQYF | TGTGCCAGCGGGGGAAACAGGGATTCGGCCTACGAGCAGTACTTC
. | TRBJ1-2 | . | TRBV2 | CASSGQGNYGYTF | TGTGCCAGCAGTGGGCAGGGTAACTATGGCTACACCTTC
. | TRBJ2-1 | TRBD2 | TRBV3-1/TRBV3-2 | CASSLRRGGKNEQFF | TGTGCCAGCAGCCTTAGACGGGGGGGCAAGAATGAGCAGTTCTTC
few | TRBJ2-3 | . | TRBV4-1 | CASSQERVGNRASTDTQYF | TGCGCCAGCAGCCAAGAGCGGGTGGGAAACAGGGCCAGCACAGATACGCAGTATTTT
. | TRBJ2-1 | TRBD2 | TRBV7-2 | CASSAGTSFGEQFF | TGTGCCAGCAGCGCTGGGACTAGTTTTGGTGAGCAGTTCTTC
. | TRBJ1-2 | . | TRBV2 | CASSFAGFGYTF | TGTGCCAGCAGTTTCGCAGGGTTTGGCTACACCTTC
once | TRBJ2-3 | TRBD1 | TRBV7-3 | CASSFDGQDTDTQYF | TGTGCCAGCAGCTTCGACGGACAGGACACAGATACGCAGTATTTT
few | TRBJ1-4 | . | TRBV7-6 | CASSSLPTNEKLFF | TGTGCCAGCAGCTCCCTTCCAACTAATGAAAAACTGTTTTTT
. | TRBJ2-3 | TRBD2 | TRBV7-9 | CASSSGSGSLTDTQYF | TGTGCCAGCAGCTCCGGAAGCGGGAGCTTGACAGATACGCAGTATTTT
. | TRBJ2-7 | . | TRBV19 | CASSIVDGSSSEQYF | TGTGCCAGTAGTATAGTAGACGGGAGTTCCTCCGAGCAGTACTTC
. | TRBJ2-6 | TRBD1 | TRBV3-1/TRBV3-2 | CASSQDAQGASGANVLTF | TGTGCCAGCAGCCAGGATGCACAGGGGGCATCTGGGGCCAACGTCCTGACTTTC
. | TRBJ2-1 | TRBD2 | TRBV15 | CATSGGLVQFF | TGTGCCACCAGCGGGGGACTAGTACAGTTCTTC
. | TRBJ2-7 | . | TRBV7-2 | CASSLARRGVLTYEQYF | TGTGCCAGCAGCTTAGCGCGGCGCGGGGTGTTAACCTACGAGCAGTACTTC
. | TRBJ2-1 | TRBD1 | TRBV29-1 | CSVVAATGGNEQFF | TGCAGCGTTGTCGCCGCGACAGGGGGAAATGAGCAGTTCTTC
. | TRBJ1-1 | . | TRBV19 | CASGPQGTHTEAFF | TGTGCCAGTGGACCTCAGGGAACCCACACTGAAGCTTTCTTT
many | TRBJ2-5 | TRBD2 | TRBV12-3/TRBV12-4 | CASSLSGVETQYF | TGTGCCAGCAGTTTAAGCGGGGTAGAGACCCAGTACTTC
once | TRBJ2-1 | . | TRBV27 | CASRVRAVGEQFF | TGTGCCAGCAGGGTTCGAGCTGTTGGTGAGCAGTTCTTC
. | TRBJ2-3 | TRBD2 | TRBV7-9 | CASSLLAGGRDTQYF | TGTGCCAGCAGCTTGCTAGCGGGAGGCCGGGATACGCAGTATTTT
. | TRBJ2-7 | . | TRBV2 | CASSERIARDEQYF | TGTGCCAGCAGTGAGCGGATTGCTCGGGACGAGCAGTACTTC
. | TRBJ2-5 | . | TRBV10-3 | CAISPDTLQETQYF | TGTGCCATCAGTCCGGACACCCTCCAAGAGACCCAGTACTTC
. | TRBJ2-3 | TRBD2 | TRBV11-2 | CASSLGGTSGSPDTQYF | TGTGCCAGCAGCTTGGGCGGGACTAGCGGGAGCCCCGATACGCAGTATTTT
. | TRBJ1-3 | . | TRBV14 | CASRQGSPGNTIYF | TGTGCCAGCAGACAGGGCAGCCCCGGAAACACCATATATTTT
. | TRBJ2-7 | TRBD1 | TRBV7-6 | CASSSHRDRGLEQYF | TGTGCCAGCAGCTCACACCGGGACAGGGGGCTTGAGCAGTACTTC
once | TRBJ2-3 | . | TRBV15 | CATSRGRVVSGKDTQYF | TGTGCCACCAGCAGAGGACGGGTGGTTTCGGGGAAGGATACGCAGTATTTT
. | TRBJ1-1 | TRBD1 | TRBV7-8 | CASTPRDRGLTEAFF | TGTGCCAGCACTCCCCGGGACAGGGGATTGACTGAAGCTTTCTTT
. | TRBJ2-5 | . | TRBV5-1 | CASHEYQETQYF | TGCGCCAGTCACGAGTACCAAGAGACCCAGTACTTC
. | TRBJ1-2 | TRBD1 | TRBV3-1/TRBV3-2 | CASSLDRNYGYTF | TGTGCCAGCAGCCTGGACAGGAACTATGGCTACACCTTC
. | TRBJ2-1 | TRBD2 | TRBV6-5 | CAAGGRPYNEQFF | TGTGCCGCAGGCGGGAGGCCCTACAATGAGCAGTTCTTC
once | TRBJ1-1 | TRBD1 | TRBV27 | CASSLYGGTGGLKAFF | TGTGCCAGCAGTTTATACGGGGGGACAGGGGGCTTAAAAGCTTTCTTT
. | TRBJ1-2 | . | TRBV30 | CAWSGDIYGYTF | TGTGCCTGGAGTGGGGACATCTATGGCTACACCTTC
few | TRBJ1-6 | TRBD1 | TRBV5-1 | CASSPGQFSPLHF | TGCGCCAGCAGCCCGGGACAGTTCTCGCCCCTCCACTTT
. | TRBJ2-7 | TRBD1 | TRBV9 | CASSGGQGNYEQYF | TGTGCCAGCAGCGGAGGACAGGGAAACTACGAGCAGTACTTC